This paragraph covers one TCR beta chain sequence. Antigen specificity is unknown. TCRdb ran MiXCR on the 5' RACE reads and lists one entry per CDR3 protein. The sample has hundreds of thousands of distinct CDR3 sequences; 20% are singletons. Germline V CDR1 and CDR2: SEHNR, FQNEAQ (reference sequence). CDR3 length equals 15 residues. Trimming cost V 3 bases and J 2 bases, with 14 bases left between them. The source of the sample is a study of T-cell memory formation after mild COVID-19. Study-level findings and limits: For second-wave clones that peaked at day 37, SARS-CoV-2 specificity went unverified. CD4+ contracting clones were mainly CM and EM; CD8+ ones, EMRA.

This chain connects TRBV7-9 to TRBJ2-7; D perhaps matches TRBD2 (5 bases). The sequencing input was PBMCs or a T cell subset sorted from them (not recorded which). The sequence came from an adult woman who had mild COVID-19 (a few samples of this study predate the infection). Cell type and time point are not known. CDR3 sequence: CASSFGGGKTYEQYF. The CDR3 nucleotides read TGTGCCAGCAGCTTCGGAGGCGGTAAAACCTACGAGCAGTACTTC.